This T cell receptor (beta chain) derives from a study of T-cell memory formation after mild COVID-19. To note about this clonotype: Its antigen is as yet unknown.

Germline V gives CDR1 SGDLS, CDR2 YYNGEE. The CDR3 covers 13 residues. The germline V and J ends were trimmed by 4 bases and 10 bases, with 14 bases remaining between them. TCRalpha and TCRbeta libraries used 5'RACE with constant-segment primers and UMIs. MiXCR, run by TCRdb on the 5' RACE reads, gives a single entry per CDR3 protein. This table holds around 100,000 distinct CDR3 sequences, roughly 11% found once. Findings of the study overall: Mainly CM and EM harbored the contracting CD4+ clones; mainly EMRA harbored the CD8+ ones.

Sequencing was carried out using PBMCs or a T cell subset sorted from them (not recorded which). The TCR comes from a man aged 18 to 29 who had mild COVID-19 (a few samples of this study predate the infection). Cell type and time point are not known. The genes are TRBV9 and TRBJ2-2, with D unresolved. DNA for the CDR3: TGTGCCAGCAGCCCGAATTGGGGTATGGAGCTGTTTTTT. Translating gives CASSPNWGMELFF.